The present T cell receptor (beta chain) was sequenced within a study of early T cells in non-severe SARS-CoV-2 infection. This clonotype came up many times. Individual cDNA molecules each received unique molecular identifiers attached to them. TCRdb re-called the 5' RACE reads with MiXCR, one entry per CDR3 protein. The sample has some 60,000 distinct CDR3 sequences, roughly 9.7% seen once. V shed 9 bases, J shed 4 bases, and the junction held 5 bases outside the gene matches. Looked up from germline, CDR1 is SNHLY and CDR2 is FYNNEI. The CDR3 spans 13 residues. The sample taken for sequencing was whole blood. V is TRBV2 and J is TRBJ2-7; 11 positions match TRBD2. This receptor was obtained from an adult who was a healthcare worker with PCR-confirmed SARS-CoV-2 infection or an uninfected control (not recorded which). For the CDR3, the DNA is TGTGCCAGTCAGACTAGCGGGATTTACGAGCAGTACTTC. Protein: CASQTSGIYEQYF.